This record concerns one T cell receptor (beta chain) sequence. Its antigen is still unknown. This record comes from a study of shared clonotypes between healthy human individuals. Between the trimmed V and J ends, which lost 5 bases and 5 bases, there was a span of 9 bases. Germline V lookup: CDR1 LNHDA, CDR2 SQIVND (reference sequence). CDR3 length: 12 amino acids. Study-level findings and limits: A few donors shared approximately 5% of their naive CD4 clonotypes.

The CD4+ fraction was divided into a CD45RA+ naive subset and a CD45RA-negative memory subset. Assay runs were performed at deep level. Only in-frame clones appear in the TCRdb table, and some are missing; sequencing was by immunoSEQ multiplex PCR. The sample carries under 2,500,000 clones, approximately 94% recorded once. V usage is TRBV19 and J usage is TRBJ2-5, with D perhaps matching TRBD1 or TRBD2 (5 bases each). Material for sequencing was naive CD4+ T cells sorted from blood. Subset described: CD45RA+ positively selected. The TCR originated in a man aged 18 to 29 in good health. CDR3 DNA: TGTGCCAGTAGTGGGGGATACGAGACCCAGTACTTC. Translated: CASSGGYETQYF.